This T cell receptor beta chain was obtained from a study of OX40 agonist ivuxolimab in advanced cancers. Regarding the complete study: Ivuxolimab was an agonistic, fully human IgG2 monoclonal antibody directed against OX40 (CD134), a costimulatory receptor. Intravenous ivuxolimab was administered to patients every 2 weeks at six dose levels: 0.01, 0.1, 0.3, 1.5, 3 and 10 mg/kg. Of the roughly 51 patients in dose escalation, about 20 had hepatocellular carcinoma, some 15 had melanoma, 9 had renal cell carcinoma and 9 had head and neck cancer. The dose-escalation cohort was around 84% male with a mean age of approximately 60 years, ranging from roughly 20 to 80. Patients were allowed to have had prior anti-PD-1, anti-PD-L1 or anti-CTLA-4 therapy, and approximately 37% of the dose-escalation patients had been treated with checkpoint inhibitors. Partial responses occurred in three dose-escalation patients: two with cutaneous melanoma and one with hepatocellular carcinoma. The point of sequencing TCRbeta in the periphery was to test whether ivuxolimab changed TCR sequence diversity and drove clonal T-cell expansion. The paper covers the monotherapy dose-escalation part of the phase I ivuxolimab trial, which included N = 52 patients. Study-wide findings and limitations: After ivuxolimab, expanded clones were on average more numerous among CD8+ T cells than among CD4+ T cells. Which antigens the clonally expanded peripheral T cells were specific for was not determined. Low levels of normalized T-cell clonal expansion were also seen in some nonresponding patients. At doses of 0.1 to 3.0 mg/kg, clonal expansion of both CD4+ and CD8+ blood T cells was observed from baseline to week 6. In the 0.1-3.0 mg/kg groups, partial responders had among the lowest normalized peripheral clonal expansion, particularly in CD8+ T cells.

For sequencing of the TCRbeta CDR3 region, genomic DNA was extracted from the sorted cells. The immunoSEQ Assay was used for sequencing of TCRbeta CDR3 regions. TCRdb provides this immuneACCESS table in a form limited to in-frame rearrangements. Some clones are lacking; in checked studies, under half of them reflect an unresolved V gene, and why the rest are absent is not known. The sample records 71,000 or so clones, about 88% of which are singletons. The ten biggest clones cover 0.9% to 1.2% of the sample. CDR1 and CDR2, looked up from the germline V gene, are SGHVS and FQNEAQ. Trimming costs V 1 base and J 3 bases, and their ends lie 10 bases apart. From the cysteine through the phenylalanine, the CDR3 covers 14 amino acids. Just the 42-base CDR3 DNA is kept, in frame starting at base 1. With regard to this clone: This clone's antigen is unknown. No qualities accompany the bases; no much larger clone lies one base away.

The trial excluded patients who had a history of autoimmune disease or who were on systemic immunosuppression. Peripheral blood for TCR sequencing was collected from all dose cohorts at baseline, on cycle 4 day 1, and on cycle 7 day 1. The samples were taken from a phase I, first-in-human, multicenter, open-label dose-escalation trial of ivuxolimab. Adults with locally advanced or metastatic melanoma, renal cell carcinoma, hepatocellular carcinoma or head and neck squamous cell carcinoma were enrolled in the trial. Before TCR sequencing, CD4+ T cells and CD8+ T cells from peripheral blood were sorted into separate populations.

The sequencing here drew on CD4+ or CD8+ T cells sorted from blood, taken in a trial of the OX40 agonist ivuxolimab. The chain joins TRBV7-8 to TRBJ2-7, with the D call perhaps TRBD1 or TRBD2, as 6 bases match in each case. The TCR sequence derives from an adult with an advanced solid tumor such as melanoma, head and neck, liver or kidney cancer. The nucleotide sequence reads as follows: TGTGCCAGCAGCTTAGGTGGAGGGGGCTACGAGCAGTACTTC. Translated, this is CASSLGGGGYEQYF. Where the CDR3 stops, the reference TRBV7-8 and TRBJ2-7 genes take over; the full variable domain is GAGVSQSPRYKVAKRGQDVALRCDPISGHVSLFWYQQALGQGPEFLTYFQNEAQLDKSGLPSDRFFAERPEGSVSTLKIQRTQQEDSAVYLCASSLGGGGYEQYFGPGTRLTVT.